The 21 T cell receptor gamma chains below were found in one sample sequenced in a study of γδ T cells in repeated Plasmodium falciparum infection. Bulk repertoires came from Vgamma9/Vdelta2+ or Vdelta2-negative gammadelta T cells flow-sorted from PBMC. TCRdb used CATT to re-call clones from the multiplex PCR reads. The table has approximately 25,000 gamma-chain clones, about 2.9% seen once. Sample: gamma-delta T cells from blood. The receptors originated from a pool of human donors (malaria-infected and uninfected, not separated).

On this clone itself: TCRdb's listed protein matches a much larger clone and diverges from this DNA's translation at residue 11, likely through a read error; the protein shown comes from the DNA. For the V gene the call is TRGV4; the J gene has no call. The CDR3 is 13 amino acids. Germline-derived CDR1 and CDR2 are EGSTGY and YDSYTSSV. The CDR3 is CATWDGTGWFEIF. The CDR3 DNA follows: TGTGCCACCTGGGATGGGACTGGTTGGTTCGAGATATTT.

The genes are TRGV4 and TRGJ1 or TRGJ2. TCRdb carries no J gene annotation; the J gene was assigned here by matching the DNA with germline. CDR1 and CDR2 from the germline V gene are EGSTGY and YDSYTSSV. The J segment lost 11 bases and the V segment lost 3 bases, leaving 10 bases of the junction unmatched. The CDR3 consists of 12 residues. The CDR3 loop is CATWDCLEEKLF. As DNA, the CDR3 is TGTGCCACCTGGGATTGTTTAGAGGAGAAACTCTTT.

Concerning this clone itself: TCRdb records a much larger clone's protein for this DNA, with a difference at residue 10 that likely arises from a read error; the protein given is the translation of the DNA. The rearrangement uses TRGV9 and TRGJP. TCRdb does not report a J gene; here it was assigned by matching the DNA to germline references. V lost 0 bases to trimming and J lost 9 bases; unmatched junction nucleotides: 11. The CDR3 contains 18 residues. CDR1 is GITISATS and CDR2 is ISYDGTV in the germline V gene (reference sequence). The CDR3 sequence is CALWEVRRGVLGKKIKVF. Here the CDR3 DNA reads TGTGCCTTGTGGGAGGTGCGGAGAGGAGTGTTGGGCAAAAAAATCAAGGTATTT.

Regarding this clone: The protein TCRdb lists belongs to a much larger clone and differs from this DNA's translation at residue 11, which points to a read error; the protein shown is made from the DNA. This chain joins TRGV9 and TRGJP2. The J gene, not given by TCRdb, was assigned here from a germline match of the nucleotide sequence. Germline V gives CDR1 GITISATS, CDR2 ISYDGTV (reference sequence). The CDR3 is 14 residues long. CDR3 nucleotide sequence: TGTGCCTTGTGGGAGGTGAGTAGTGATTGGACCAAGACGTTT. Amino acids: CALWEVSSDWTKTF.

This clone was seen only a few times. Since a far larger clone is one base different, this is likely a read error. The chain uses TRGV2 and TRGJP2. The J gene is not listed in TCRdb, so it was assigned here from a DNA match to germline. The V gene's germline CDR1 is EGSNGY and CDR2 YDSYNSKV. The CDR3 is 19 residues long. The trim removed 3 bases at V and 4 bases at J, leaving 20 bases unmatched. The chain's CDR3 is CATWDIGKGMNFSDWIKTF. DNA for the CDR3: TGTGCCACCTGGGACATCGGTAAGGGAATGAATTTTAGTGATTGGATCAAGACGTTT.

In its sample, this clone was seen many times. The junction shows a germline mismatch at one end, possibly a read error. CDR3 in DNA: TGTGCCTTGCGGGAGGCGCAGTATTATAAGAAACTCTTT. Encoded protein: CALREAQYYKKLF. The rearrangement joins TRGV9 to TRGJ1 or TRGJ2. Germline V gives CDR1 GITISATS, CDR2 ISYDGTV (reference sequence). The CDR3 is 13 amino acids.

There are a few counts of this clone. A read error is likely here: a far larger clone is one base away. Other DNA sequences of this sample code for an identical CDR3. The chain links TRGV9 to TRGJ1 or TRGJ2. TCRdb lists no J gene, so it was determined here by aligning the DNA to germline. The CDR3 is made up of 13 amino acids. CDR1 and CDR2 (germline): GITISATS, ISYDGTV (reference sequence). The ends lost 5 bases at V and 4 bases at J; junction bases unmatched: 8. The CDR3 spells CALWGANYYKKLF. DNA of the CDR3: TGTGCCTTGTGGGGTGCGAACTATTATAAGAAACTCTTT.

This clone occurred a few times. For this DNA, TCRdb reports the protein of a much larger clone, which diverges at residue 12, most likely from a read error; the protein presented here is translated directly from the DNA. This chain uses TRGV5 with TRGJ1 or TRGJ2. TCRdb leaves out the J gene; it was filled in here by matching the DNA to germline. The CDR3 runs 18 residues. The germline V gene encodes CDR1 VINAFY and CDR2 YDVSNSKD. V was clipped by 0 bases and J by 3 bases; unmatched bases: 17. This CDR3 reads CATWDRPSKFSSYYKKLF. The CDR3 DNA reads TGTGCCACCTGGGACAGGCCGTCCAAGTTTTCGAGTTATTATAAGAAACTCTTT.

This clone was observed many times. A far larger clone lies a single base away; this is likely a read error. This sequence joins TRGV2 and TRGJ1 or TRGJ2. The V gene's germline CDR1 is EGSNGY and CDR2 YDSYNSKV. V dropped 0 bases and J dropped 6; count of bases not matched to a gene: 8. This CDR3 has 14 residues. Here the CDR3 reads CATWDGLVGYKKLF. CDR3 DNA: TGTGCCACCTGGGACGGGCTCGTCGGTTATAAGAAACTCTTT.

There are many counts of this clone. The translation of this DNA and the TCRdb protein of a much larger clone differ at residue 3, probably owing to a read error; the protein shown here is translated from the DNA. The chain uses TRGV9 and TRGJ1 or TRGJ2. This CDR3 has 13 residues. From germline, CDR1 is GITISATS and CDR2 ISYDGTV (reference sequence). CDR3 sequence (DNA): TGTGCCATGTGGGAGCCTATCGGGAATAAGAAACTCTTT. Its translation: CAMWEPIGNKKLF.

This clone was detected a few times. A read error is likely here: a far larger clone is one base away. The sample has other DNA sequences that encode this CDR3 too. This chain joins TRGV9 and TRGJ1 or TRGJ2. TCRdb supplies no J gene; here it was assigned by aligning the nucleotide sequence to germline. The V gene's germline CDR1 is GITISATS and CDR2 ISYDGTV (reference sequence). This CDR3 has 14 residues. CDR3 sequence reads: CALWEGAKVREKLF. Here the CDR3 DNA reads TGTGCCCTGTGGGAGGGGGCAAAAGTTCGGGAGAAACTCTTT.

At least ten counts were recorded for this clone. It differs at one base from a far larger clone, so likely a read error. At the DNA level, this CDR3 is encoded by other sequences in the same sample as well. The chain employs TRGV4 and TRGJP2. The CDR3 has 17 amino acids. Germline lookup yields CDR1 EGSTGY and CDR2 YDSYTSSV. The chain's CDR3 is CATWDGLVGEGDWIKTF. DNA for the CDR3: TGTGCCACCTGGGACGGCCTTGTGGGAGAGGGTGACTGGATCAAGACGTTT.

In the case of this clone: TCRdb lists the protein of a much larger clone for this DNA, which differs at residue 3, so this is likely a read error; the protein given here is translated from the DNA itself. The chain is built from TRGV9 and TRGJ1 or TRGJ2. No J gene is reported in TCRdb; it was inferred here by comparing the DNA with germline. This CDR3 is 11 amino acids long. CDR1 and CDR2 (germline): GITISATS, ISYDGTV (reference sequence). The CDR3 here is CASWTGCKKLF. Here the CDR3 DNA reads TGTGCCTCGTGGACCGGCTGTAAGAAACTCTTT.

To note about this clone: TCRdb shows a much larger clone's protein in place of this DNA's translation, and the two differ at residue 4, likely through a read error; the protein shown is translated from the DNA. CDR3: CATRDKTNYYKKLF. The CDR3 DNA is TGTGCCACCCGGGATAAAACGAATTATTATAAGAAACTCTTT. The chain couples TRGV8 to TRGJ1 or TRGJ2. As TCRdb names no J gene, one was assigned here on the basis of a DNA match to germline. This CDR3 is 14 amino acids long. In germline, CDR1 is VENAVY, CDR2 YDSYNSRV.

This clone has just a few counts. The protein that TCRdb holds for this DNA derives from a much larger clone and differs from the translated DNA at residue 17, which likely indicates a read error; the protein shown here is translated from the DNA. The J gene went uncalled, whereas the V gene is TRGV9. CDR1 and CDR2 (germline): GITISATS, ISYDGTV (reference sequence). This CDR3 comprises 18 residues. The CDR3 nucleotides read TGTGCCTTGTGGGAGGTGACCCAATCGGAGTTGGGCAAAAAAATCAAGTTATTT. This codes for CALWEVTQSELGKKIKLF.

This clone occurred many times. The rearrangement links TRGV5 to TRGJP2. The V and J ends lost 2 bases and 3 bases, in that order; junction bases with no gene match: 6. Germline CDR1 VINAFY, CDR2 YDVSNSKD. This CDR3 region has 15 residues. The CDR3 DNA reads as TGTGCCACCTGGGACATCCTGCGTAGTGATTGGATCAAGACGTTT. Amino acids: CATWDILRSDWIKTF.

Many counts were recorded for this clone. The same CDR3 can be traced to other DNA sequences in this sample. The V and J genes are TRGV9 and TRGJP. Germline trimming cut 0 bases from V and 7 bases from J; bases unmatched to any gene: 6. Germline lookup yields CDR1 GITISATS and CDR2 ISYDGTV (reference sequence). The CDR3 covers 17 residues. CDR3 residues: CALWEVHRELGKKIKVF. The CDR3 bases are TGTGCCTTGTGGGAGGTGCACCGGGAGTTGGGCAAAAAAATCAAGGTATTT.

Worth noting for this clone: Translating this DNA gives a protein that differs at residues 6 and 7 from the TCRdb one, which belongs to a much larger clone; a read error is likely, and the protein shown is this translation. The V gene is TRGV2, the J gene TRGJP2. TCRdb gives no J gene; it was assigned here by matching the DNA to germline. Germline loops: CDR1 EGSNGY, CDR2 YDSYNSKV. V was clipped by 2 bases and J by 3 bases; unmatched bases: 6. This CDR3 comprises 15 residues. CDR3 sequence reads: CATWDALGSDWIKTF. CDR3 coding DNA: TGTGCCACCTGGGACGCGCTGGGTAGTGATTGGATCAAGACGTTT.

This clone appeared many times. The protein given by TCRdb reflects a much larger clone and differs at residue 9 from this DNA's translation, likely from a read error; the protein shown is the DNA's translation. The rearrangement joins TRGV9 to TRGJ1 or TRGJ2. This CDR3 spans 13 amino acids. After removal of 3 bases from V and 8 bases from J, the junction contained 10 bases not matched to a gene. Germline V lookup: CDR1 GITISATS, CDR2 ISYDGTV (reference sequence). CDR3 sequence reads: CALWEPLWDKKLF. DNA of the CDR3: TGTGCCTTGTGGGAGCCTTTGTGGGATAAGAAACTCTTT.

This clone was recorded a few times. This sequence is one base from a far larger clone and is likely a read error. Other DNA sequences in this specimen translate into the identical CDR3. V gene TRGV3 combines with J gene TRGJ1 or TRGJ2. TCRdb is silent on the J gene; assignment here came from matching the DNA to germline. J gave up 4 bases and V 0 bases, and 15 bases lay outside the gene matches. The CDR3 runs to 17 residues. CDR1 is VTNTFY and CDR2 is YDVSTARD in the germline V gene (reference sequence). CDR3 DNA sequence: TGTGCCACCTGGGACAGGCGACAGCCCGTGAACTATTATAAGAAACTCTTT. Translation: CATWDRRQPVNYYKKLF.

With regard to this clone: The protein that TCRdb holds for this DNA derives from a much larger clone and differs from the translated DNA at residue 4, which likely indicates a read error; the protein shown here is translated from the DNA. The V call is TRGV9, the J call TRGJ1 or TRGJ2. The J gene, left out of TCRdb, was set here by checking the DNA against germline. Germline V gene data show CDR1 as GITISATS and CDR2 as ISYDGTV (reference sequence). The CDR3 is 13 residues long. CDR3 residues: CALREPISYKKLF. In nucleotides, the CDR3 is TGTGCCTTGCGGGAGCCCATTAGTTATAAGAAACTCTTT.